The 20 T cell receptor beta chains below were found in one sample sequenced in a study of cytomegalovirus exposure and HLA in healthy donors. The PCR had 60 Vbeta and 13 Jbeta primers. Some clones are missing from TCRdb's copy, which holds only in-frame ones; the method was immunoSEQ multiplex PCR. The sample table sets out 190,000 or so clones. Sequencing was done on a sample of PBMCs. The source is a boy aged 5-17 years in good health and CMV-seronegative.

In regard to this clone: As the CDR3 is not closed by the conserved phenylalanine or tryptophan, this likely results from a read error. Because the CDR3's place on the DNA is in doubt, the DNA is left out and the CDR3 is given as listed by TCRdb. This chain uses TRBV7-6 with TRBJ1-2. Germline V lookup: CDR1 SGHVS, CDR2 FNYEAQ. The CDR3 extends over 11 residues, inclusive of both ends. CDR3 region: CASSPRSTQKL.

The chain carries TRBV25-1 and TRBJ1-2, with 10 positions matching TRBD1. The CDR3 is 16 amino acids. Losses at the gene ends were 3 bases for V and 2 bases for J; bases not matched to a gene: 6. Germline V gene sequence: CDR1 MGHDK, CDR2 SYGVNS. CDR3 nucleotides: TGTGCCAGCAGTGACCGGACGGGACAGGGGAACTATGGCTACACCTTC. It specifies CASSDRTGQGNYGYTF.

The V call is TRBV19, the J call TRBJ2-2; 8 nucleotides align to TRBD2. Trimming cost V 2 bases and J 7 bases; bases outside gene matches: 0. The germline CDR1 and CDR2 sequences are LNHDA and SQIVND (reference sequence). The CDR3 is made up of 13 amino acids. As DNA, the CDR3 is TGTGCCAGTAGTATACTAGCGGGCGGGGAGCTGTTTTTT. Translating it yields CASSILAGGELFF.

This chain connects TRBV7-2 to TRBJ2-7, with 10 bases aligning to TRBD1. Germline loops: CDR1 SGHTA, CDR2 FQGNSA. V dropped 1 base and J dropped 4; count of bases not matched to a gene: 13. The CDR3 runs 18 residues. CDR3 loop: CASSLVRTGGLRGYEQYF. CDR3 bases: TGTGCCAGCAGCTTAGTTAGGACAGGGGGGCTCAGAGGTTACGAGCAGTACTTC. Filled out from reference TRBV7-2 and TRBJ2-7, the complete variable domain reads GAGVSQSPSNKVTEKGKDVELRCDPISGHTALYWYRQSLGQGLEFLIYFQGNSAPDKSGLPSDRFSAERTGGSVSTLTIQRTQQEDSAVYLCASSLVRTGGLRGYEQYFGPGTRLTVT.

The chain joins TRBV9 to TRBJ1-2; D may be TRBD1 (5 bases). V lost 3 bases and J 4 bases, leaving 16 bases between the germline ends. CDR1 SGDLS and CDR2 YYNGEE come from the germline V gene. The CDR3 extends over 15 amino acids. CDR3: CASSGPGLPLYGYTF. CDR3 coding DNA: TGTGCCAGCAGCGGACCGGGACTGCCCCTCTATGGCTACACCTTC.

This chain uses TRBV5-8 with TRBJ2-5; 7 bases are shared with TRBD2. The CDR3 extends over 13 amino acids. V was pared by 7 bases and J by 4 bases, with 7 bases of the junction left unmatched. The germline CDR1 and CDR2 sequences are SGHTS and YDEGEE. The CDR3 reads CASGRGRAETQYF. In DNA, the CDR3 is TGTGCCAGCGGCCGGGGGAGGGCAGAGACCCAGTACTTC.

The genes are TRBV7-2 and TRBJ1-5, with D unresolved. Trimming removed 3 bases at V and 0 bases at J, with 6 bases between. The germline V gene has CDR1 SGHTA and CDR2 FQGNSA. The CDR3 contains 14 residues. The CDR3, as DNA: TGTGCCAGCAGCTTCGGAGATAGCAATCAGCCCCAGCATTTT. It translates to CASSFGDSNQPQHF. Filled out from reference TRBV7-2 and TRBJ1-5, the complete variable domain reads GAGVSQSPSNKVTEKGKDVELRCDPISGHTALYWYRQSLGQGLEFLIYFQGNSAPDKSGLPSDRFSAERTGGSVSTLTIQRTQQEDSAVYLCASSFGDSNQPQHFGDGTRLSIL.

The rearrangement joins TRBV19 to TRBJ2-7, with a weak D call TRBD1 (5 bases). Trimming took off 7 bases at V and 4 bases at J, with 17 bases between the two ends. Germline V gives CDR1 LNHDA, CDR2 SQIVND (reference sequence). The CDR3 length is 14 residues. CDR3 region: CASIDRAPPYEQYF. CDR3 DNA: TGTGCCAGTATAGACAGAGCACCGCCTTACGAGCAGTACTTC.

The CDR3 sequence: CASSTGGASTEAFF. The CDR3 nucleotides read TGTGCCAGCAGTACAGGGGGCGCGTCCACTGAAGCTTTCTTT. The rearrangement links TRBV6-5 to TRBJ1-1; 9 positions agree with TRBD1. There are 14 residues in the CDR3. Per germline, CDR1 MNHEY and CDR2 SVGAGI. V trimming: 5 bases; J trimming: 4 bases; junction bases outside the gene matches: 5.

On this clone: The same CDR3 arises from other DNA sequences in this sample as well. The chain couples TRBV9 to TRBJ1-3; D is perhaps TRBD1 (5 bases). Germline V gene data show CDR1 as SGDLS and CDR2 as YYNGEE. The CDR3 has 15 amino acids. Trimming pared 0 bases from V and 0 bases from J, leaving 7 bases between. The CDR3 here is CASSVGGSSGNTIYF. The CDR3 DNA follows: TGTGCCAGCAGCGTAGGGGGCAGCTCTGGAAACACCATATATTTT.

The rearrangement links TRBV2 to TRBJ1-5, with TRBD1 matching over 9 bases. Germline lookup yields CDR1 SNHLY and CDR2 FYNNEI. The ends lost 9 bases at V and 6 bases at J; junction bases unmatched: 9. The CDR3 length is 14 residues. As DNA, the CDR3 is TGTGCCAGTCGACAGGGGGAGTCGGGTCAGCCCCAGCATTTT. Translation gives CASRQGESGQPQHF.

The V and J genes are TRBV19 and TRBJ1-4; 7 positions agree with TRBD1. V lost 10 bases and J lost 4; bases outside the gene matches: 9. There are 14 residues in the CDR3. Germline CDR1 and CDR2: LNHDA and SQIVND (reference sequence). In nucleotides, the CDR3 is TGTGCCACCCATGACAGGGCAGATAATGAAAAACTGTTTTTT. Translated: CATHDRADNEKLFF.

This rearrangement joins TRBV18 to TRBJ1-3; D is uncertain. V lost 2 bases to trimming and J lost 0 bases, with 11 bases between them. The CDR3 sequence is 16 residues long. Germline V gene sequence: CDR1 KGHSH, CDR2 LQKENI. For the CDR3, the DNA is TGTGCCAGCTCACCAACAGTCTCCAGCTCTGGAAACACCATATATTTT. Translated, it gives CASSPTVSSSGNTIYF.

J is TRBJ2-7 and V is TRBV7-9, with 7 bases matching TRBD1. V lost 4 bases, J lost 2 bases, and 8 bases stayed unmatched. There are 15 residues in the CDR3. From germline, CDR1 is SEHNR and CDR2 FQNEAQ (reference sequence). The CDR3 DNA sequence: TGTGCCAGCAGCTCTTCCGGGACAGCCCCCTACGAGCAGTACTTC. Translated, it gives CASSSSGTAPYEQYF.

The chain uses TRBV6-5 and TRBJ1-1; possible D gene TRBD1, 6 bases. The V gene lost 4 bases and the J gene lost 0 bases, with 12 bases spanning the gap. The CDR3 totals 15 residues. Germline assignment: CDR1 MNHEY and CDR2 SVGAGI. Here the CDR3 DNA reads TGTGCCAGCAGTTCTGGGGGCAGACTGAACACTGAAGCTTTCTTT. Translation gives CASSSGGRLNTEAFF.

V usage is TRBV4-2 and J usage is TRBJ2-5; tentative D call: TRBD2 (5 bases). The J call is in doubt because the DNA end fits TRBJ2-7 better. The length of the CDR3 is 14 residues. In germline, CDR1 is LGHNA, CDR2 YNFKEQ. The CDR3 coding sequence is TGTGCCAGCAGCCATGGAGGAGAAACCTACGAGCAGTACTTC. Its protein product is CASSHGGETYEQYF.

The rearrangement links TRBV27 to TRBJ2-7; the D gene is possibly TRBD2 (5 bases). Germline-derived CDR1 and CDR2 are MNHEY and SMNVEV (reference sequence). This CDR3 is 14 amino acids long. Trimming removed 3 bases at V and 1 base at J, with 10 bases between. CDR3 in DNA: TGTGCCAGCAGTTTTGCCAGAGGGTCCTACGAGCAGTACTTC. Translated, it gives CASSFARGSYEQYF.

The chain joins TRBV2 to TRBJ1-2; 11 bases line up with TRBD1. Germline lookup yields CDR1 SNHLY and CDR2 FYNNEI. The CDR3 totals 15 residues. J was trimmed by 7 bases and V by 5 bases; bases with no gene match: 9. CDR3 protein: CASSLFSGTGGGYTF. The CDR3 DNA follows: TGTGCCAGCAGTCTATTCTCCGGGACAGGGGGTGGCTACACCTTC.

The V gene is TRBV5-6, the J gene TRBJ1-6; D may be TRBD1 (6 bases). The CDR3 loop spans 15 amino acids. Germline V gene data show CDR1 as SGHDT and CDR2 as YYEEEE. V gave up 4 bases and J gave up 11 bases, with 19 bases separating them. The CDR3 reads CASSPGQSPRAPLHF. Written as DNA, the CDR3 is TGTGCCAGCAGCCCCGGACAGAGCCCCAGGGCACCCCTCCACTTT.

The rearrangement links TRBV7-2 to TRBJ2-5, with 11 bases fitting TRBD1. This CDR3 comprises 15 residues. V shed 6 bases and J 3 bases; nucleotides not matched to a gene: 6. CDR1 and CDR2 (germline): SGHTA, FQGNSA. The CDR3 loop reads CASRHKGQGEETQYF. The CDR3 nucleotides read TGTGCCAGCAGGCATAAGGGACAGGGGGAAGAGACCCAGTACTTC.